This T cell receptor (beta chain) was sequenced for a study of blood T cell repertoires in COVID-19. Study overall: Sites across the United States, Italy and Spain contributed samples from acute and convalescent COVID-19. The cDNA or gDNA used as material had been derived from T cells, B-cell-depleted T cells, or PBMCs.

This CDR3 has 14 residues. In germline, CDR1 is LNHDA, CDR2 SQIVND (reference sequence). The V and J ends lost 6 bases and 0 bases, in that order; junction bases with no gene match: 1. TCRdb keeps only in-frame clones here, not all; method: immunoSEQ multiplex PCR. The sample has some 200,000 clones, roughly nine tenths seen once; the top ten hold approximately 3.4%. The specimen was PBMCs or T cells enriched from blood (not recorded which). V gene TRBV19 combines with J gene TRBJ1-2; TRBD1 matches at 10 bases. The clonotype was recovered from a woman aged 18-29 years in a cohort exposed to, infected with or recovered from COVID-19 (not recorded which). The CDR3 coding sequence is TGTGCCAGTAGCGGACAGGGGGCTAACTATGGCTACACCTTC. Its translation is CASSGQGANYGYTF.